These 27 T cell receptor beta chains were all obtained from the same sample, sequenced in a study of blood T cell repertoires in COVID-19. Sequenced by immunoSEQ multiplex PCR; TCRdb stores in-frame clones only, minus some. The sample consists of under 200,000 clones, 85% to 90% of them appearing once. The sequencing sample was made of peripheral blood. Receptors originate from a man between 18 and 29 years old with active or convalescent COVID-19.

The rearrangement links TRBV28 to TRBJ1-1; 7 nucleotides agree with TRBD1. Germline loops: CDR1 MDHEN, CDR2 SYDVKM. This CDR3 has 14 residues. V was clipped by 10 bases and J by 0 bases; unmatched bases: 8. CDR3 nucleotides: TGTGCCATCCGGACAGGCAGGTTGAACACTGAAGCTTTCTTT. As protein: CAIRTGRLNTEAFF.

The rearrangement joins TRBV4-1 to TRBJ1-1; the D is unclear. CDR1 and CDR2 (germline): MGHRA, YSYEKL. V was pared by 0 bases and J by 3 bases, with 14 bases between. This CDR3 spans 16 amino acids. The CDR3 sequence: CASSQDSWQMDTEAFF. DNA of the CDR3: TGCGCCAGCAGCCAAGATTCCTGGCAGATGGACACTGAAGCTTTCTTT.

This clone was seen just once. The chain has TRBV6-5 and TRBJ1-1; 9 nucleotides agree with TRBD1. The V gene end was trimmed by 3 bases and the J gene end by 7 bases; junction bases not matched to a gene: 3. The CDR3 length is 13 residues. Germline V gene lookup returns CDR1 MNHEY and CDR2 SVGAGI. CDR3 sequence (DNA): TGTGCCAGCAGTTATCGGACAGGGGTTGAAGCTTTCTTT. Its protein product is CASSYRTGVEAFF.

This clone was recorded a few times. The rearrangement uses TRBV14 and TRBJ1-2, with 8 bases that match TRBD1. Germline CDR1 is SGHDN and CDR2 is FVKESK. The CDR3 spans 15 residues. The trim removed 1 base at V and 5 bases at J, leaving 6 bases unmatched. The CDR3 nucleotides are TGTGCCAGCAGCCAAGGAGCAGGGGGCATATATGGCTACACCTTC. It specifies CASSQGAGGIYGYTF.

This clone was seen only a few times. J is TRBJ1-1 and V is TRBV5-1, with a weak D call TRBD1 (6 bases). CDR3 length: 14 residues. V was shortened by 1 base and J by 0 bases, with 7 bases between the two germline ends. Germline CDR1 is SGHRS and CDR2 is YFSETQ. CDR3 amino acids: CASSLRTVNTEAFF. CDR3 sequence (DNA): TGCGCCAGCAGCTTGAGGACAGTGAACACTGAAGCTTTCTTT. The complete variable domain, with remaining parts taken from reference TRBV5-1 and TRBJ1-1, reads KAGVTQTPRYLIKTRGQQVTLSCSPISGHRSVSWYQQTPGQGLQFLFEYFSETQRNKGNFPGRFSGRQFSNSRSEMNVSTLELGDSALYLCASSLRTVNTEAFFGQGTRLTVV.

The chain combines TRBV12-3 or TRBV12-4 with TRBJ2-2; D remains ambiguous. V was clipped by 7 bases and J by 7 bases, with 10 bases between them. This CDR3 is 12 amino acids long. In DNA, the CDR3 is TGTGCCAGCATCCTCCAACACGGGGAGCTGTTTTTT. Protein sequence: CASILQHGELFF.

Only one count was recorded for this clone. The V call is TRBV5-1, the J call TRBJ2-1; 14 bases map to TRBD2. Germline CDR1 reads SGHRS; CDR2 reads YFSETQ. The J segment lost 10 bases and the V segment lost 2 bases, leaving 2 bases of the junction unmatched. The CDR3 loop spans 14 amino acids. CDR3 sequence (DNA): TGCGCCAGCAGCTTCGGACTAGCGGGGGGCGAGCAGTTCTTC. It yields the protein CASSFGLAGGEQFF.

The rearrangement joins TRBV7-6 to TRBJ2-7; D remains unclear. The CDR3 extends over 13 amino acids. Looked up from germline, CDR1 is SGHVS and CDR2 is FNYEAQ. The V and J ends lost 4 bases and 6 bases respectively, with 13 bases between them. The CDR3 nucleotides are TGTGCCAGCAGCTCAGACACATTACCCGAGCAGTACTTC. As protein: CASSSDTLPEQYF.

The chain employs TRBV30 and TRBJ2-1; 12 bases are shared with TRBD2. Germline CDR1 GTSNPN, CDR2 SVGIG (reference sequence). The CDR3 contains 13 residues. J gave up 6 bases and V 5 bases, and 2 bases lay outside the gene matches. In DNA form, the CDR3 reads TGTGCCTGGGGACTAGCGGGATTCAATGAGCAGTTCTTC. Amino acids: CAWGLAGFNEQFF.

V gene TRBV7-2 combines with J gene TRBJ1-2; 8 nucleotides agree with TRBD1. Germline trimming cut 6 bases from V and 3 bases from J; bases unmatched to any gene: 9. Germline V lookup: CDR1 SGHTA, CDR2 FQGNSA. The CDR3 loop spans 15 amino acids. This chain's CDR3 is CASSSTGGGYYGYTF. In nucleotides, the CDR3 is TGTGCCAGCAGTTCCACAGGGGGGGGATACTATGGCTACACCTTC.

CDR3 protein: CASSFRAGNSEAFF. The CDR3 bases are TGTGCCAGCAGCTTCCGGGCCGGGAACTCCGAAGCTTTCTTT. The chain uses TRBV7-2 and TRBJ1-1; D not certain. The CDR3 runs to 14 residues. V lost 3 bases, J lost 8 bases, and 16 bases lay in between. From germline, CDR1 is SGHTA and CDR2 FQGNSA.

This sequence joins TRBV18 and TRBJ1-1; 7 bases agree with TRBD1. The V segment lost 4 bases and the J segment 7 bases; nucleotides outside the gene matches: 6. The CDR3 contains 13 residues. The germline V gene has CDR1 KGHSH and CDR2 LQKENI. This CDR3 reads CASSRDRDNEAFF. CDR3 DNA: TGTGCCAGCTCACGTGACAGGGACAATGAAGCTTTCTTT.

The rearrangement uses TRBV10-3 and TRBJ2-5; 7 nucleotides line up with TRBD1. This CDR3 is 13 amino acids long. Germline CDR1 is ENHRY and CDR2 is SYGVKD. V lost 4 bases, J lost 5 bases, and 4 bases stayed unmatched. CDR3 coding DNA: TGTGCCATCAGTGCGGGACAGCGGGAGACCCAGTACTTC. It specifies CAISAGQRETQYF.

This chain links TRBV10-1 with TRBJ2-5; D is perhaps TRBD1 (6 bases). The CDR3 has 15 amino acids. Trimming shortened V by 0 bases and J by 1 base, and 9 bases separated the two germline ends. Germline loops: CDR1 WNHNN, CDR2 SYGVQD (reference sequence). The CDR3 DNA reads TGCGCCAGCAGTGAGTCTAAGACAGGCCAAGAGACCCAGTACTTC. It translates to CASSESKTGQETQYF.

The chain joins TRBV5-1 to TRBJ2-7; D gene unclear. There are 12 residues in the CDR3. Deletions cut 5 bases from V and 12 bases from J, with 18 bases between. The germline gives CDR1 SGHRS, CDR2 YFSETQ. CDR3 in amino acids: CASSLLTGNWYV. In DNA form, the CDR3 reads TGCGCCAGCAGTTTGCTTACGGGTAATTGGTACGTC.

CDR3 protein: CASSLGGQMNTEAFF. CDR3 DNA sequence: TGTGCCAGCTCACTAGGGGGACAGATGAACACTGAAGCTTTCTTT. V is TRBV18 and J is TRBJ1-1; 7 bases match TRBD1. This CDR3 is 15 amino acids long. Germline CDR1 reads KGHSH; CDR2 reads LQKENI. J gave up 0 bases and V 4 bases, and 5 bases lay outside the gene matches.

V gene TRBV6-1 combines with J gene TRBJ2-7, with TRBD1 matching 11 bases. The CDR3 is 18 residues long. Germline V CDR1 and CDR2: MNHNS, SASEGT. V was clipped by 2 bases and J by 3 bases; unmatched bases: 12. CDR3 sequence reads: CASSEWRMPGQGVYEQYV. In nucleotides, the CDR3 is TGTGCCAGCAGTGAATGGAGAATGCCGGGACAGGGGGTCTACGAGCAGTACGTC.

DNA for the CDR3: TGTGCCAGCGTCACAGGGTACGACACTGAAGCTTTCTTT. This codes for CASVTGYDTEAFF. This chain uses TRBV2 with TRBJ1-1; a possible D gene is TRBD1 (6 bases). The CDR3 is 13 residues long. Per the germline V gene, CDR1 is SNHLY and CDR2 is FYNNEI. Trimming shortened V by 8 bases and J by 3 bases, and 13 bases separated the two germline ends.

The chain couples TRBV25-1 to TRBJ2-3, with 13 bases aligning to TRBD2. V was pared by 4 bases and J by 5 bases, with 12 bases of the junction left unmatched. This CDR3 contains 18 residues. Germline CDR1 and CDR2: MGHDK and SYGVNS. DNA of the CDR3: TGTGCCAGCAGTGTCCCCCCCGGGACTAGCGGGGAAGGAGATACGCAGTATTTT. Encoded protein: CASSVPPGTSGEGDTQYF.

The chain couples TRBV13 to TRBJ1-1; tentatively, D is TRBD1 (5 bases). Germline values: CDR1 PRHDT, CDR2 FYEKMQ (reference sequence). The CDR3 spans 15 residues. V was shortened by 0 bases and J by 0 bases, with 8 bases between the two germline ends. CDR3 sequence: CASSLGTVMNTEAFF. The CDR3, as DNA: TGTGCCAGCAGCTTAGGGACAGTAATGAACACTGAAGCTTTCTTT.

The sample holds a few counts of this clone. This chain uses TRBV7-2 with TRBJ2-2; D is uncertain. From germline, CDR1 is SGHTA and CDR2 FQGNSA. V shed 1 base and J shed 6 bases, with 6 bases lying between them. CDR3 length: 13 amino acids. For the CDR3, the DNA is TGTGCCAGCAGCTTAGGGCCGTCCGGGGAGCTGTTTTTT. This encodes CASSLGPSGELFF.

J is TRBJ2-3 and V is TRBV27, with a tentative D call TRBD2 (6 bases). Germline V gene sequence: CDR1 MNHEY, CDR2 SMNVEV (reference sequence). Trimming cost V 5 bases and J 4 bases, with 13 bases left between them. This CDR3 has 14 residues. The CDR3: CASSVAGSPDTQYF. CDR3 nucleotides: TGTGCCAGCAGTGTCGCCGGGAGCCCAGATACGCAGTATTTT.

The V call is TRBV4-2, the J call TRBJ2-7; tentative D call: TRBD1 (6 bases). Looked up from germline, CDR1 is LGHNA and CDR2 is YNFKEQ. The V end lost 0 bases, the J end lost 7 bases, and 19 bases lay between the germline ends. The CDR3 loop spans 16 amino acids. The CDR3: CASSQEDGASTGEQYF. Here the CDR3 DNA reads TGTGCCAGCAGCCAAGAGGACGGGGCAAGTACAGGGGAGCAGTACTTC.

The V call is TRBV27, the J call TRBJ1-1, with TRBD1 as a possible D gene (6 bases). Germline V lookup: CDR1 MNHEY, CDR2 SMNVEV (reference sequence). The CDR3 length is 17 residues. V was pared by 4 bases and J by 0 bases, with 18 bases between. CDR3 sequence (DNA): TGTGCCAGCAGTTCCTCTTGGACAGATATATTGAACACTGAAGCTTTCTTT. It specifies CASSSSWTDILNTEAFF.

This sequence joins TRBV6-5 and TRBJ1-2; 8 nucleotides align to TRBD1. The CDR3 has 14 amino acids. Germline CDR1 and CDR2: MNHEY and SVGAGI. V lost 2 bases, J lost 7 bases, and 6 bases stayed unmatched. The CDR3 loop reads CASSYTGQGSGYTF. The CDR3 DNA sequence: TGTGCCAGCAGTTACACAGGACAGGGTTCTGGCTACACCTTC.

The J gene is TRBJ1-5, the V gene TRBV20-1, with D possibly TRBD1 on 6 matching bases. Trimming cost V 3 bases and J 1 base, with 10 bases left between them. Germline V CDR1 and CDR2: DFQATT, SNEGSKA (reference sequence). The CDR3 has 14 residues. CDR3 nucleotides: TGCAGTGCTAGTAACAGGGCCAGCAATCAGCCCCAGCATTTT. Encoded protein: CSASNRASNQPQHF.

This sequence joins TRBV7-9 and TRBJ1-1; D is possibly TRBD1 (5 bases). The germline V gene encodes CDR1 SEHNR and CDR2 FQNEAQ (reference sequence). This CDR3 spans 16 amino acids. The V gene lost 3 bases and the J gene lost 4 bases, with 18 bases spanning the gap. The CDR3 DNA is TGTGCCAGCAGCTTGGAAGGGGCCCTGATCGGCACTGAAGCTTTCTTT. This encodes CASSLEGALIGTEAFF.